These 30 T cell receptor beta chains share one sample of origin, sequenced in a study of OX40 agonist ivuxolimab in advanced cancers. Sequencing was performed with immunoSEQ multiplex PCR; in TCRdb, only in-frame clones are kept and a portion is missing. The profile shows around 70,000 clones, 84% of them singletons. The input for sequencing was CD4+ or CD8+ T cells sorted from blood, taken in a trial of the OX40 agonist ivuxolimab. These receptors originate from an adult with an advanced solid tumor such as melanoma, head and neck, liver or kidney cancer.

The chain employs TRBV6-1 and TRBJ2-4, with 8 nucleotides matching TRBD1. Unmatched junction bases numbered 7, after V lost 6 bases and J lost 3 bases. The CDR3 covers 15 residues. The germline V gene has CDR1 MNHNS and CDR2 SASEGT. CDR3 nucleotide sequence: TGTGCCAGCAGCTCGGACAGGGTGGGCAAAAACATTCAGTACTTC. Protein sequence: CASSSDRVGKNIQYF.

The genes are TRBV7-2 and TRBJ1-1; no firm D call. CDR1 and CDR2 (germline): SGHTA, FQGNSA. With 1 base removed from V and 4 bases from J, the gap between germline ends came to 10 bases. The CDR3 loop spans 14 amino acids. DNA for the CDR3: TGTGCCAGCAGCTTAGGCGGAAGTACCACTGAAGCTTTCTTT. Amino acids: CASSLGGSTTEAFF.

This clone was detected only a few times. The rearrangement links TRBV6-1 to TRBJ2-5; possibly TRBD1 for D (5 bases). This CDR3 is built from 14 residues. CDR1 and CDR2 from the germline V gene are MNHNS and SASEGT. Trimming removed 3 bases at V and 1 base at J, with 9 bases between. CDR3 amino acids: CASSDGQIQETQYF. CDR3 in DNA: TGTGCCAGCAGTGACGGACAAATCCAAGAGACCCAGTACTTC.

This clone was seen only once. This chain links TRBV18 with TRBJ2-2; D uncertain. Germline-derived CDR1 and CDR2 are KGHSH and LQKENI. This CDR3 spans 11 amino acids. V dropped 4 bases and J dropped 8 bases, with 5 bases sitting between them. The CDR3: CASSLQGELFF. As DNA, the CDR3 is TGTGCCAGCTCACTACAGGGGGAGCTGTTTTTT.

CDR3 amino acids: CAGQTGTDTQYF. Written as DNA, the CDR3 is TGTGCTGGACAGACAGGGACAGATACGCAGTATTTT. The chain carries TRBV12-5 and TRBJ2-3, with TRBD1 identical over 7 bases. With 11 bases clipped from V and 3 bases from J, the junction kept 5 bases outside the gene matches. Germline V CDR1 and CDR2: LGHNT, FRNRAP. This CDR3 comprises 12 residues.

V usage is TRBV5-1 and J usage is TRBJ1-2; D not resolved. The CDR3 sequence is 14 residues long. V was clipped by 3 bases and J by 3 bases, with 12 bases between them. Germline CDR1 and CDR2: SGHRS and YFSETQ. CDR3 region: CASSSTLTHYGYTF. The DNA for the CDR3 is TGCGCCAGCAGCTCCACCCTTACACACTATGGCTACACCTTC.

The chain employs TRBV18 and TRBJ2-1; D is uncertain. The germline V gene has CDR1 KGHSH and CDR2 LQKENI. The length of the CDR3 is 13 residues. Between the trimmed V and J ends, which lost 3 bases and 1 base, there was a span of 4 bases. The CDR3 DNA reads as TGTGCCAGCTCACCTATTTCCTACAATGAGCAGTTCTTC. It translates to CASSPISYNEQFF.

For the CDR3, the DNA is TGCGCCAGCAGCAATCTGGCCGGGGAGCTGTTTTTT. Its protein product is CASSNLAGELFF. The V and J genes are TRBV5-1 and TRBJ2-2; D call uncertain. V lost 4 bases, J lost 6 bases, and 7 bases lay in between. The CDR3 is 12 residues long. Germline-derived CDR1 and CDR2 are SGHRS and YFSETQ. Supplemented by reference TRBV5-1 and TRBJ2-2, the full variable domain reads KAGVTQTPRYLIKTRGQQVTLSCSPISGHRSVSWYQQTPGQGLQFLFEYFSETQRNKGNFPGRFSGRQFSNSRSEMNVSTLELGDSALYLCASSNLAGELFFGEGSRLTVL.

The rearrangement uses TRBV9 and TRBJ2-5; tentatively, D is TRBD1 (6 bases). CDR3 size: 15 residues. The V and J ends lost 3 bases and 6 bases respectively, with 18 bases between them. Germline CDR1 SGDLS, CDR2 YYNGEE. Here the CDR3 reads CASSATGSGDKTQYF. Here the CDR3 DNA reads TGTGCCAGCAGCGCCACAGGGTCAGGGGACAAGACCCAGTACTTC.

The J gene is TRBJ1-3, the V gene TRBV9, with D unresolved. V was cut by 3 bases and J by 0 bases, with 10 bases left in between. Germline CDR1 reads SGDLS; CDR2 reads YYNGEE. This CDR3 is 15 amino acids long. The CDR3 spells CASSAPYSSGNTIYF. CDR3 sequence (DNA): TGTGCCAGCAGCGCCCCTTACAGCTCTGGAAACACCATATATTTT.

In its sample, this clone was seen once. The chain is built from TRBV7-6 and TRBJ1-5, with D possibly matching TRBD1 (5 bases). This CDR3 contains 17 residues. The germline gives CDR1 SGHVS, CDR2 FNYEAQ. Deletions cut 5 bases from V and 0 bases from J, with 17 bases between. In DNA form, the CDR3 reads TGTGCCAGCAGCACGTGGGACCGCTCTTATAGCAATCAGCCCCAGCATTTT. This codes for CASSTWDRSYSNQPQHF. The complete variable domain, with remaining parts taken from reference TRBV7-6 and TRBJ1-5, reads GAGVSQSPRYKVTKRGQDVALRCDPISGHVSLYWYRQALGQGPEFLTYFNYEAQQDKSGLPNDRFSAERPEGSISTLTIQRTEQRDSAMYRCASSTWDRSYSNQPQHFGDGTRLSIL.

This clone occurred a few times. The chain couples TRBV5-1 to TRBJ1-4; TRBD1 aligns across 10 bases. The CDR3 is made up of 17 amino acids. V was clipped by 5 bases and J by 6 bases; unmatched bases: 13. Germline-derived CDR1 and CDR2 are SGHRS and YFSETQ. The CDR3 loop is CASRPPQTGTGDEKLFF. In DNA form, the CDR3 reads TGCGCCAGCAGACCGCCACAAACCGGGACAGGGGATGAAAAACTGTTTTTT.

The CDR3 DNA reads TGTGCCAGCTCCCTCGGACAGTCTCAAGAGACCCAGTACTTC. This gives the protein CASSLGQSQETQYF. V is TRBV18 and J is TRBJ2-5; D possibly corresponds to TRBD1 (6 bases). Trimming removed 6 bases at V and 2 bases at J, with 13 bases between. There are 14 residues in the CDR3. Germline CDR1 and CDR2: KGHSH and LQKENI.

The genes are TRBV4-3 and TRBJ1-1; D is unresolved. V dropped 2 bases and J dropped 7 bases, with 14 bases sitting between them. The CDR3 contains 14 residues. Per germline, CDR1 LGHNA and CDR2 YSLEER. CDR3 nucleotide sequence: TGCGCCAGCAGCCAATTCTTAATACGGGGTGAAGCTTTCTTT. Protein sequence: CASSQFLIRGEAFF.

V is TRBV2 and J is TRBJ2-1, with D possibly matching TRBD2 (7 bases). The germline gives CDR1 SNHLY, CDR2 FYNNEI. The V end lost 4 bases, the J end lost 9 bases, and 19 bases lay between the germline ends. This CDR3 spans 15 amino acids. The CDR3 loop is CASSVLGGLTGEQFF. CDR3 sequence (DNA): TGTGCCAGCAGTGTCCTCGGGGGGCTAACCGGTGAGCAGTTCTTC.

The sample holds a few counts of this clone. J is TRBJ2-6 and V is TRBV5-1; perhaps TRBD1 as D (6 bases). Trimming removed 5 bases from V and 4 bases from J, with 10 bases in between. The CDR3 is 14 amino acids. Germline CDR1 and CDR2: SGHRS and YFSETQ. The CDR3 DNA reads as TGCGCCAGCAGACTAGGGGGAGGGGCCAACGTCCTGACTTTC. Encoded protein: CASRLGGGANVLTF.

The genes are TRBV27 and TRBJ1-2, with 8 bases identical to TRBD1. Looked up from germline, CDR1 is MNHEY and CDR2 is SMNVEV (reference sequence). This CDR3 is built from 15 residues. The junction had 8 bases not matched to a gene; V was cut back by 5 bases and J by 3 bases. The CDR3 coding sequence is TGTGCCAGCAGTCCAAGACAGGGGTCGGACTATGGCTACACCTTC. Its translation: CASSPRQGSDYGYTF.

This chain links TRBV7-2 with TRBJ2-7; D may be TRBD1 (6 bases). The CDR3 totals 14 residues. Per germline, CDR1 SGHTA and CDR2 FQGNSA. V gave up 4 bases and J gave up 3 bases, with 13 bases separating them. The CDR3 region is CASSSTKGVYEQYF. As DNA, the CDR3 is TGTGCCAGCAGCTCCACTAAGGGGGTCTACGAGCAGTACTTC.

The J gene is TRBJ1-5, the V gene TRBV15; 9 bases are shared with TRBD1. The ends lost 7 bases at V and 3 bases at J; junction bases unmatched: 4. Germline V gene sequence: CDR1 LNHNV, CDR2 YYDKDF (reference sequence). CDR3 length: 14 amino acids. The CDR3 reads CATTRDRVNQPQHF. The CDR3 nucleotides are TGTGCCACCACGCGGGACAGGGTCAATCAGCCCCAGCATTTT.

This rearrangement joins TRBV28 to TRBJ2-5; the D is unclear. This CDR3 spans 13 amino acids. Per the germline V gene, CDR1 is MDHEN and CDR2 is SYDVKM. The ends were cut back, 3 bases at V and 5 bases at J, with 10 bases in the middle. The CDR3 region is CASSLPTPETQYF. For the CDR3, the DNA is TGTGCCAGCAGTTTGCCAACGCCGGAGACCCAGTACTTC.

This rearrangement joins TRBV7-2 to TRBJ1-3, with D hard to call. V gave up 3 bases and J gave up 3 bases, with 6 bases separating them. CDR3 length: 13 residues. Germline V lookup: CDR1 SGHTA, CDR2 FQGNSA. CDR3 sequence reads: CASSFSGGNTIYF. Written as DNA, the CDR3 is TGTGCCAGCAGCTTCTCCGGTGGAAACACCATATATTTT. The whole variable domain, filled in from reference TRBV7-2 and TRBJ1-3, reads GAGVSQSPSNKVTEKGKDVELRCDPISGHTALYWYRQSLGQGLEFLIYFQGNSAPDKSGLPSDRFSAERTGGSVSTLTIQRTQQEDSAVYLCASSFSGGNTIYFGEGSWLTVV.

CDR3 DNA: TGTGCCACCAGCAGAGTTCGGGCAGGAAATTACAATGAGCAGTTCTTC. This sequence encodes CATSRVRAGNYNEQFF. This rearrangement joins TRBV15 to TRBJ2-1; no definite D call. Germline CDR1 LNHNV, CDR2 YYDKDF (reference sequence). The CDR3 covers 16 residues. V shed 1 base and J shed 4 bases, with 14 bases lying between them. Supplemented by reference TRBV15 and TRBJ2-1, the full variable domain reads DAMVIQNPRYQVTQFGKPVTLSCSQTLNHNVMYWYQQKSSQAPKLLFHYYDKDFNNEADTPDNFQSRRPNTSFCFLDIRSPGLGDTAMYLCATSRVRAGNYNEQFFGPGTRLTVL.

The V gene is TRBV9, the J gene TRBJ1-3, with a possible D match to TRBD1 (6 bases). V lost 0 bases to trimming and J lost 0 bases, with 13 bases between them. Germline V gene sequence: CDR1 SGDLS, CDR2 YYNGEE. This CDR3 comprises 17 residues. The CDR3 DNA sequence: TGTGCCAGCAGCGTAGAGGACCAGGGGAGCTCTGGAAACACCATATATTTT. Protein: CASSVEDQGSSGNTIYF. Variable domain in full (rest from reference TRBV9 and TRBJ1-3): DSGVTQTPKHLITATGQRVTLRCSPRSGDLSVYWYQQSLDQGLQFLIQYYNGEERAKGNILERFSAQQFPDLHSELNLSSLELGDSALYFCASSVEDQGSSGNTIYFGEGSWLTVV.

The gene calls are TRBV29-1 and TRBJ2-3; D not resolved. The V gene lost 8 bases and the J gene lost 2 bases, with 5 bases spanning the gap. The CDR3 has 10 residues. The germline gives CDR1 SQVTM, CDR2 ANQGSEA. The CDR3 nucleotides are TGCAGCTCAAACACAGATACGCAGTATTTT. This gives the protein CSSNTDTQYF.

The chain couples TRBV27 to TRBJ1-2; D not certain. This CDR3 spans 13 amino acids. V lost 6 bases and J 3 bases, leaving 11 bases between the germline ends. Germline CDR1 reads MNHEY; CDR2 reads SMNVEV (reference sequence). Here the CDR3 DNA reads TGTGCCAGCAGATCGGAACTAGACTATGGCTACACCTTC. Residues: CASRSELDYGYTF.

The rearrangement joins TRBV5-1 to TRBJ2-3; 11 bases map to TRBD2. The germline V gene encodes CDR1 SGHRS and CDR2 YFSETQ. The CDR3 loop spans 17 amino acids. V dropped 0 bases and J dropped 2; count of bases not matched to a gene: 5. The CDR3 bases are TGCGCCAGCAGCTTGGCCCCTAGCGGGGGGATCACAGATACGCAGTATTTT. Translating gives CASSLAPSGGITDTQYF.

The chain carries TRBV6-6 and TRBJ2-5, with D tentatively TRBD1 (6 bases). V shed 5 bases and J shed 0 bases, with 13 bases lying between them. Germline V gene data show CDR1 as MNHNY and CDR2 as SVGAGI (reference sequence). The CDR3 consists of 15 residues. The CDR3 nucleotides read TGTGCCAGCAGTACCGGACAGCCGTACCAAGAGACCCAGTACTTC. This encodes CASSTGQPYQETQYF.

The chain carries TRBV7-9 and TRBJ1-5; D uncertain. The V gene lost 3 bases and the J gene lost 0 bases, with 6 bases spanning the gap. CDR3 length equals 14 residues. The germline V gene encodes CDR1 SEHNR and CDR2 FQNEAQ (reference sequence). CDR3 coding DNA: TGTGCCAGCAGCTTCAGTAATAGCAATCAGCCCCAGCATTTT. Encoded protein: CASSFSNSNQPQHF.

CDR3 nucleotide sequence: TGTGCCAGCATGAAGAGGGGAAGCTCCTACGAGCAGTACTTC. Translation gives CASMKRGSSYEQYF. V gene TRBV7-2 combines with J gene TRBJ2-7, with D tentatively TRBD1 or TRBD2 (5 bases each). The ends were cut back, 7 bases at V and 0 bases at J, with 13 bases in the middle. This CDR3 comprises 14 residues. Germline-derived CDR1 and CDR2 are SGHTA and FQGNSA.

The chain couples TRBV18 to TRBJ2-5; no clear D gene. Germline V gene data show CDR1 as KGHSH and CDR2 as LQKENI. Trimming left V 3 bases short and J 4 bases short, with 9 bases between. This CDR3 has 13 amino acids. The CDR3 region is CASSPPAAETQYF. The CDR3 nucleotides read TGTGCCAGCTCACCCCCCGCGGCAGAGACCCAGTACTTC.